One sample yielded the 14 T cell receptor beta chains listed below, sequenced in a study of cytomegalovirus exposure and HLA in healthy donors. Primers for the PCR totalled 60 Vbeta and 13 Jbeta. Data came from immunoSEQ multiplex PCR; TCRdb stores just in-frame clones and leaves some out. The repertoire consists of 200,000 to 300,000 clones, with 84% occurring once and the leading ten covering 2%. The material sequenced was PBMCs. The receptors derive from a woman in her thirties or forties in good health and CMV-seropositive.

CDR3 DNA: TGTGCCAGCAGTCCCCTCGAGGGGGCCGGCGGCTACACCTTC. It translates to CASSPLEGAGGYTF. This sequence joins TRBV6-6 and TRBJ1-2; the match to TRBD1 covers 7 bases. The junction had 11 bases not matched to a gene; V was cut back by 5 bases and J by 8 bases. The V gene's germline CDR1 is MNHNY and CDR2 SVGAGI (reference sequence). The CDR3 is 14 amino acids.

The rearrangement links TRBV7-3 to TRBJ2-1, with 7 bases fitting TRBD2. This CDR3 is built from 14 residues. The J segment lost 3 bases and the V segment lost 3 bases, leaving 2 bases of the junction unmatched. CDR1 is SGHTA and CDR2 is FQGTGA in the germline V gene. As DNA, the CDR3 is TGTGCCAGCAGCTTTTCTAGCGGCTACAATGAGCAGTTCTTC. Its translation is CASSFSSGYNEQFF.

The V gene is TRBV30, the J gene TRBJ2-1, with 10 positions matching TRBD2. The CDR3 is made up of 16 amino acids. Germline V gene data show CDR1 as GTSNPN and CDR2 as SVGIG (reference sequence). CDR3 nucleotide sequence: TGTGCGCGGAGGTCCTGGACTAGCGGAGGAAACAATGAGCAGTTCTTC. This sequence encodes CARRSWTSGGNNEQFF.

This clone showed up just a few times. The chain recombines TRBV5-1 with TRBJ1-1, with D hard to call. This CDR3 has 15 amino acids. Germline V gene sequence: CDR1 SGHRS, CDR2 YFSETQ. Trimming stripped 2 bases from V and 1 base from J, with 12 bases between. CDR3 DNA sequence: TGCGCCAGCAGCTTATCGGGGTTAGCGAACACTGAAGCTTTCTTT. Amino acid sequence: CASSLSGLANTEAFF.

The CDR3 DNA is TGTGCCAGCAGCTCATCGGGAGTTTTGTACAATGAGCAGTTCTTC. Encoded protein: CASSSSGVLYNEQFF. The chain links TRBV5-8 to TRBJ2-1; D perhaps matches TRBD2 (6 bases). The germline V and J ends were trimmed by 3 bases and 4 bases, with 14 bases remaining between them. The CDR3 is 15 residues long. The V gene's germline CDR1 is SGHTS and CDR2 YDEGEE.

This clone was counted a few times. The rearrangement links TRBV7-2 to TRBJ2-1, with TRBD1 matching over 9 bases. V lost 3 bases, J lost 7 bases, and 7 bases stayed unmatched. The CDR3 is 15 residues long. Germline V gene lookup returns CDR1 SGHTA and CDR2 FQGNSA. CDR3 sequence reads: CASSLSQGARNEQFF. CDR3 nucleotide sequence: TGTGCCAGCAGCTTGTCACAGGGGGCGAGGAATGAGCAGTTCTTC.

The V call is TRBV7-2, the J call TRBJ2-3; 11 positions match TRBD2. Germline values: CDR1 SGHTA, CDR2 FQGNSA. The length of the CDR3 is 16 residues. The trim removed 3 bases at V and 2 bases at J, leaving 4 bases unmatched. As DNA, the CDR3 is TGTGCCAGCAGCTTTGGACTAGCGGGCTTCACAGATACGCAGTATTTT. As protein: CASSFGLAGFTDTQYF.

V gene TRBV30 combines with J gene TRBJ2-2, with D hard to call. CDR1 is GTSNPN and CDR2 is SVGIG in the germline V gene (reference sequence). This CDR3 is 15 amino acids long. V lost 0 bases to trimming and J lost 5 bases, with 13 bases between them. CDR3 sequence reads: CAWSVAPKVTGELFF. As DNA, the CDR3 is TGTGCCTGGAGTGTAGCGCCCAAGGTAACCGGGGAGCTGTTTTTT.

The chain joins TRBV9 to TRBJ1-4, with a possible D match to TRBD1 (6 bases). The CDR3 consists of 15 residues. V was clipped by 3 bases and J by 2 bases, with 11 bases between them. Germline V gene data show CDR1 as SGDLS and CDR2 as YYNGEE. CDR3 loop: CASSEGGGTNEKLFF. CDR3 nucleotide sequence: TGTGCCAGCAGCGAAGGGGGAGGGACTAATGAAAAACTGTTTTTT.

V gene TRBV7-7 combines with J gene TRBJ2-3, with 10 positions matching TRBD1. J gave up 4 bases and V 5 bases, and 6 bases lay outside the gene matches. This CDR3 has 15 residues. Germline V gene sequence: CDR1 SSHAT, CDR2 FNYEAQ (reference sequence). CDR3 sequence reads: CASSPGTGDADTQYF. CDR3 DNA sequence: TGTGCCAGCAGCCCCGGGACAGGGGACGCAGATACGCAGTATTTT.

The V and J genes are TRBV5-4 and TRBJ1-1; TRBD1 agrees at 8 bases. CDR1 and CDR2 (germline): SGHNT, YYREEE (reference sequence). V was clipped by 5 bases and J by 5 bases; unmatched bases: 11. This CDR3 has 15 residues. This CDR3 reads CASRLAGTGGTEAFF. The DNA for the CDR3 is TGTGCCAGCAGGTTAGCCGGGACAGGAGGAACTGAAGCTTTCTTT.

The V call is TRBV14, the J call TRBJ1-1; D is undetermined. Germline lookup yields CDR1 SGHDN and CDR2 FVKESK. The V and J ends lost 1 base and 3 bases respectively, with 9 bases between them. The CDR3 contains 14 residues. DNA of the CDR3: TGTGCCAGCAGCCAAGGGCCCAGGCACACTGAAGCTTTCTTT. Translating gives CASSQGPRHTEAFF.

The genes are TRBV6-1 and TRBJ2-5, with D unresolved. V was shortened by 5 bases and J by 9 bases, with 13 bases between the two germline ends. Germline CDR1 and CDR2: MNHNS and SASEGT. The CDR3 sequence is 12 residues long. The CDR3 coding sequence is TGTGCCAGCAGTCCCCTATACGGTCCCCAGTACTTC. It encodes CASSPLYGPQYF.

This chain joins TRBV27 and TRBJ2-7; D gene unclear. Germline CDR1 reads MNHEY; CDR2 reads SMNVEV (reference sequence). The V end lost 3 bases, the J end lost 0 bases, and 12 bases lay between the germline ends. The CDR3 has 15 amino acids. The CDR3 nucleotides are TGTGCCAGCAGTTTGGTCGGAGTGGGCTCCTACGAGCAGTACTTC. This sequence encodes CASSLVGVGSYEQYF.